The clone carrying this TCR beta chain has ten or more counts. Its specificity is unknown. This specimen comes from a study of T-cell memory formation after mild COVID-19. TCRdb reprocessed the 5' RACE reads with MiXCR, giving one entry per CDR3 protein. The sample lists around 340,000 distinct CDR3 sequences; 10% to 15% were seen once. Study-level findings and limits: Second-wave clones with a day 37 peak had unconfirmed SARS-CoV-2 specificity.

CDR1 and CDR2 (germline): LGHNA, YSLEER. The CDR3 covers 14 residues. V was shortened by 1 base and J by 6 bases, with 7 bases between the two germline ends. The sequenced sample consisted of PBMCs or a T cell subset sorted from them (not recorded which). The chain recombines TRBV4-3 with TRBJ1-6; no definite D call. The clonotype originates from a young man who had mild COVID-19 (a few samples of this study predate the infection). Cell type and time point are not known. The CDR3 sequence is CASSQVGSNSPLHF. In DNA, the CDR3 is TGCGCCAGCAGCCAAGTCGGCAGTAATTCACCCCTCCACTTT.